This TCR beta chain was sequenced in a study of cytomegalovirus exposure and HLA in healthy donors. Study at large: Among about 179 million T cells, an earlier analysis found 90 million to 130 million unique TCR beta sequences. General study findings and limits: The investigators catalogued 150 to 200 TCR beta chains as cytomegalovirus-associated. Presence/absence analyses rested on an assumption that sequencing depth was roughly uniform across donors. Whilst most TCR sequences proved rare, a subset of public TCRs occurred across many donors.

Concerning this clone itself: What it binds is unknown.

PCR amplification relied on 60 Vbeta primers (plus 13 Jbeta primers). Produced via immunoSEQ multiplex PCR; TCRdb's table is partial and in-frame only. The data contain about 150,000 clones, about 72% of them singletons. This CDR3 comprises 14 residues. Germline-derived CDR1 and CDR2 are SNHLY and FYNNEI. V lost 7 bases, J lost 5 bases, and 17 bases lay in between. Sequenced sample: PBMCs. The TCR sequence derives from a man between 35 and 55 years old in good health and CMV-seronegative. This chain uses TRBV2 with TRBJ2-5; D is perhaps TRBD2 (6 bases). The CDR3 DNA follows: TGTGCCAGCACCCAAGGGACTGTACGCGAGACCCAGTACTTC. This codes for CASTQGTVRETQYF.